These T cell receptor beta chains were read from a single sample in a study of T cells in Graves' hyperthyroidism and ophthalmopathy. TCRdb re-called the multiplex PCR reads through MiXCR, storing one row per CDR3 protein. This sample has 470,000 or so distinct CDR3 sequences; 20% to 25% occur once, and the top ten carry about 25%. The sequenced sample consisted of blood. The source of these receptors is a man between 18 and 35 years old with Graves' hyperthyroidism. Both conserved end residues are part of each CDR3. D genes are given only for firm matches. The listing skips clone size in some rows; elsewhere it reads once, few, many or a size class.

>.|TRBV4-1|.|TRBJ1-2
TGCGCCAGCAGCCAAGACAGGGGCGTTAACTATGGCTACACCTTC
CASSQDRGVNYGYTF
>many|TRBV9|.|TRBJ2-3
TGTGCCAGCAGCGTAGGCGGGTCTAGCACAGATACGCAGTATTTT
CASSVGGSSTDTQYF
>many|TRBV11-2|.|TRBJ1-2
TGTGCCAGCAGCCCATACAGGAGCAACTATGGCTACACCTTC
CASSPYRSNYGYTF
>many|TRBV28|.|TRBJ1-1
TGTGCCAGCAGGGCACGGACTGTCTTTATGGCTGAAGCTTTCTTT
CASRARTVFMAEAFF
>many|TRBV6-5|TRBD1|TRBJ1-5
TGTGCCAGCAGTTCCCGGACAGGAACTCAGCCCCAGCATTTT
CASSSRTGTQPQHF
>few|TRBV5-6|.|TRBJ2-7
TGTGCCAGCACCATCGACAGGATCGAGCAGTACTTC
CASTIDRIEQYF
>.|TRBV12-3/TRBV12-4|.|TRBJ1-1
TGTGCCAGCAGAAAAAACAAGAACACTGAAGCTTTCTTT
CASRKNKNTEAFF
>many|TRBV20-1|.|TRBJ1-2
TGCAGTGCTAGGCGCCCAGGAAAGGACTATGGCTACACCTTC
CSARRPGKDYGYTF
>many|TRBV18|TRBD1|TRBJ2-5
TGTGCCAGCTCACCACCAGGACAGGGCCAAGAGACCCAGTACTTC
CASSPPGQGQETQYF
>.|TRBV12-3/TRBV12-4|TRBD1|TRBJ2-5
TGTGCCATCAAGGACAGGGTGAGCGAGACCCAGTACTTC
CAIKDRVSETQYF
>many|TRBV15|TRBD1|TRBJ2-3
TGTGCCACCAGCAGAGATGCGGGACAGGGGGATGATACGCAGTATTTT
CATSRDAGQGDDTQYF
>many|TRBV7-2|TRBD1|TRBJ1-2
TGTGCCAGCAGCTATTGGACAGGGGGAGACTATGGCTACACCTTC
CASSYWTGGDYGYTF
>once|TRBV10-3|.|TRBJ1-2
TGTGCCATCGCCGAGGATGTGCGCGGCTATGGCTACACCTTC
CAIAEDVRGYGYTF
>many|TRBV4-2|TRBD1|TRBJ2-5
TGTGCCAGCAGCCCCGACAGGGGGCGCACCGGAGAGACCCAGTACTTC
CASSPDRGRTGETQYF
>.|TRBV5-1|.|TRBJ2-3
TGCGCCAGCAGCCTGAGGGGAGACACAGATACGCAGTATTTT
CASSLRGDTDTQYF
>many|TRBV2|.|TRBJ1-5
TGTGCCAGCAGTGAAGGGACTCTCGAGCCCCAGCATTTT
CASSEGTLEPQHF
>many|TRBV11-3|TRBD1|TRBJ1-5
TGTGCCAGCAGCTGGGACAGGGATCAGCCCCAGCATTTT
CASSWDRDQPQHF
>many|TRBV19|.|TRBJ1-2
TGTGCCAGTAGTATCTTCGGCGAAGGCTACACCTTC
CASSIFGEGYTF
>many|TRBV27|.|TRBJ1-6
TGTGCCAGCAGTTCTGTATTACAGGGAGGAAATTCACCCCTCCACTTT
CASSSVLQGGNSPLHF
>.|TRBV20-1|.|TRBJ1-1
TGCAGTGCTAGAGATACAGGGATGAACACTGAAGCTTTCTTT
CSARDTGMNTEAFF
>.|TRBV12-3/TRBV12-4|.|TRBJ1-2
TGTGCCAGTCTTAGACCGGGAGACCTGAGCCTGGGCTACACCTTC
CASLRPGDLSLGYTF
>many|TRBV6-5|.|TRBJ1-5
TGTGCCAGCAGTTACCGTCTGGGGCACCATCGCCGTCAGCCCCAGCATTTT
CASSYRLGHHRRQPQHF
>many|TRBV15|.|TRBJ2-5
TGTGCCACCAGCAGAGATCACCGACTATTAGAGACCCAGTACTTC
CATSRDHRLLETQYF
>many|TRBV28|TRBD2|TRBJ2-5
TGTGCCAGCAGTCCAAACCTGGGGGGGGAGGCAGAGACCCAGTACTTC
CASSPNLGGEAETQYF
>few|TRBV11-2|TRBD2|TRBJ2-7
TGTGCCAGCAGCTTAGACCGCGGGAGCTCCTACGAGCAGTACTTC
CASSLDRGSSYEQYF
>many|TRBV5-5|TRBD1|TRBJ2-5
TGTGCCAGCAGCTTATCCCCGGGACAGGGGCAAGAGACCCAGTACTTC
CASSLSPGQGQETQYF
>many|TRBV4-1|.|TRBJ1-1
TGCGCCAGCAGCCAAGAGGCCAGAAGGAACACTGAAGCTTTCTTT
CASSQEARRNTEAFF
>many|TRBV6-4|.|TRBJ2-7
TGTGCCAGCAGTAGGTCGGCCCTTCGTCAACCCCCGACCTACGAGCAGTACTTC
CASSRSALRQPPTYEQYF
>few|TRBV6-5|TRBD2|TRBJ2-2
TGTGCCAGCAGTTACTCGAGGACTAGCGGGAACACCGGGGAGCTGTTTTTT
CASSYSRTSGNTGELFF
>.|TRBV6-1|.|TRBJ1-5
TGTGCCGGCTCTGGGACACTATCTGATCAGCCCCAGCATTTT
CAGSGTLSDQPQHF
>few|TRBV12-3/TRBV12-4|.|TRBJ2-5
TGTGCCAGCAGTGCAATGACCATACAAGAGACCCAGTACTTC
CASSAMTIQETQYF
>many|TRBV27|.|TRBJ2-7
TGTGCCAGCAGTTTTCCTGGGTCCGAGCAGTACTTC
CASSFPGSEQYF
>many|TRBV24-1|.|TRBJ2-2
TGTGCCACCAGTGATTTAGACGCCGGTAACGCCGGGGAGCTGTTTTTT
CATSDLDAGNAGELFF
>.|TRBV27|.|TRBJ2-7
TGTGCCAGCAGCCCCCGGGACTCCTATTACGAGCAGTACTTC
CASSPRDSYYEQYF
>many|TRBV5-6|.|TRBJ2-4
TGTGCCAGCAGCTTGGCAGGGGAGGGGAACATTCAGTACTTC
CASSLAGEGNIQYF
>few|TRBV5-1|TRBD2|TRBJ2-7
TGCGCCAGCAGCTTGGTAGCGGGGGGGCCGGTAGAGCAGTACTTC
CASSLVAGGPVEQYF
>.|TRBV13|.|TRBJ2-7
TGTACCAGCAAGGAGTCTATCCGCTACGAGCAGTACTTC
CTSKESIRYEQYF
>many|TRBV25-1|.|TRBJ1-1
TGTGCCAGCAGTGATCAGGGTATCAACACTGAAGCTTTCTTT
CASSDQGINTEAFF
>many|TRBV9|.|TRBJ1-2
TGTGCCAGCAGCGTAGGTGGCACATGGGACTATGGCTACACCTTC
CASSVGGTWDYGYTF